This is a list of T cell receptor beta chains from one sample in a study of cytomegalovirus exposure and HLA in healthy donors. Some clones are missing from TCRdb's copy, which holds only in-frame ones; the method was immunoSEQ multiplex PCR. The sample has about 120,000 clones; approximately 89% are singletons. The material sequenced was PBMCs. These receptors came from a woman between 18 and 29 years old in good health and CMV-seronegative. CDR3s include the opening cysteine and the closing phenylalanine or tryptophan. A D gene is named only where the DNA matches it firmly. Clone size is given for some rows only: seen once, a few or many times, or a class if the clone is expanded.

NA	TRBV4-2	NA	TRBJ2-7	TGTGCCAGCAGCCAAGAACTTAGGGGGACCTACGAGCAGTACTTC	CASSQELRGTYEQYF
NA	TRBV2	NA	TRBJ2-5	TGTGCCAGCCAAGGGCAGGGAGAGACCCAGTACTTC	CASQGQGETQYF
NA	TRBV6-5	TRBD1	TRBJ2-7	TGTGCCAGCAGTCCCCGGGACAGGGCCTACGAGCAGTACTTC	CASSPRDRAYEQYF
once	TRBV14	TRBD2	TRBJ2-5	TGTGCCAGCAGCCAAGATATTAGCGGGAGGGCCTTAGAGACCCAGTACTTC	CASSQDISGRALETQYF
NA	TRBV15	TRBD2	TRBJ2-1	TGTGCCACCAGCAGAGATGGCATTGGCGGGAGTGGTTACAATGAGCAGTTCTTC	CATSRDGIGGSGYNEQFF
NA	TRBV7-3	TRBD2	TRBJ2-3	TGTGCCAGCAGCTCCTTAGCGGGACCCTGGGATACGCAGTATTTT	CASSSLAGPWDTQYF
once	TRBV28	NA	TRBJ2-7	TGTGCCAGCTCTGAACAGGGCATCACCTACGAGCAGTACTTC	CASSEQGITYEQYF
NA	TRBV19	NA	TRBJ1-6	TGTGCCAGTAGCCGTGACTCTGCGGGAAATTCACCCCTCCACTTT	CASSRDSAGNSPLHF
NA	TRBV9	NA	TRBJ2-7	TGTGCCAGCAGCGTAGGATCCTACTACGAGCAGTACTTC	CASSVGSYYEQYF
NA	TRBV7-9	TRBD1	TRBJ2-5	TGTGCCAGCAGCTCGGGGACAGGGCATCGAGAGACCCAGTACTTC	CASSSGTGHRETQYF
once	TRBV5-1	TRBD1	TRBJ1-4	TGCGCCAGCACCATTACCGGGACAGGGGGCGAAAAACTGTTTTTT	CASTITGTGGEKLFF
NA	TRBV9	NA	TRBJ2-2	TGTGCCAGCAGCCCCCGGACTCTCAACACCGGGGAGCTGTTTTTT	CASSPRTLNTGELFF
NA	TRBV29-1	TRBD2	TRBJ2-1	TGCAGCGTTGATAGCGGGACCCTTTACAATGAGCAGTTCTTC	CSVDSGTLYNEQFF
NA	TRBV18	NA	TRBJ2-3	TGTGCCAGCTCACCACCGTCTATTGGCACAGATACGCAGTATTTT	CASSPPSIGTDTQYF
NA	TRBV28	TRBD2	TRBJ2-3	TGTGCCAGCATAGCGGGGGGAGGGGCCGCAGATACGCAGTATTTT	CASIAGGGAADTQYF
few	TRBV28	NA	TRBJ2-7	TGTGCCAGCAGTTCGGACAGTCATTCTACGAAGCAGTACTTC	CASSSDSHSTKQYF
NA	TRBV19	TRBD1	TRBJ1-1	TGTGCCAGTATGATTCGCACAGGGGGTTTGAACACTGAAGCTTTCTTT	CASMIRTGGLNTEAFF
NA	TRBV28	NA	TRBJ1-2	TGTGCCAGCAGTTTCGATCGCGGATTGAATGGCTACACCTTC	CASSFDRGLNGYTF
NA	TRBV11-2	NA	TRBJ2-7	TGTGCCAGCAGCTTAGTGGGGGGAGGCGGAGCCTACGAGCAGTACTTC	CASSLVGGGGAYEQYF
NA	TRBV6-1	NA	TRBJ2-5	TGTGCCAGCAGTGAAGCGGGAGGACCCCAAGAGACCCAGTACTTC	CASSEAGGPQETQYF
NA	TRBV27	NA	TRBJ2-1	TGTGCCAGCAGTTTATCTTGGCTCGACAATGAGCAGTTCTTC	CASSLSWLDNEQFF
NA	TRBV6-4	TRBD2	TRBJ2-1	TGTGCCAGCAGTGACACCAGCGGGGGAGGGGATGAGCAGTTCTTC	CASSDTSGGGDEQFF
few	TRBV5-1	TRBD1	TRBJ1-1	TGCGCCAGCAGAGGGACAGCTGAAGCTTTCTTT	CASRGTAEAFF
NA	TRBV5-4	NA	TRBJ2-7	TGTGCCAGCAGCGAACGTGCAGACTCCTACGAGCAGTACTTC	CASSERADSYEQYF
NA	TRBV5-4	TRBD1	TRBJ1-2	TGTGCCAGCAGCTTAGAACAGGGGAAGAGCTACACCTTC	CASSLEQGKSYTF
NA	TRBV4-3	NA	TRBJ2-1	TGCGCCAGCAGCCAAGTTCGGGACACTTACTACAATGAGCAGTTCTTC	CASSQVRDTYYNEQFF
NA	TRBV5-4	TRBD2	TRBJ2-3	TGTGCCAGCAGCCCGGGACTAGCTGCAGATACGCAGTATTTT	CASSPGLAADTQYF
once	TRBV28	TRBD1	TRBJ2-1	TGTGCCAGCATTAGGACAGGGGGCTACAATGAGCAGTTCTTC	CASIRTGGYNEQFF
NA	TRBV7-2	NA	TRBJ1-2	TGTGCCAGCAGCGTTCAGGGTCTTACGTCTATTGGCTACACCTTC	CASSVQGLTSIGYTF
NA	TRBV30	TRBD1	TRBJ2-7	TGTGCCTGGAGTGTAACCGTTTTGGACAGGGCACACGAGCAGTACTTC	CAWSVTVLDRAHEQYF
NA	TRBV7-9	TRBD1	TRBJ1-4	TGTGCCAGCAGTCAATCCGGGACAGACGAAAAACTGTTTTTT	CASSQSGTDEKLFF
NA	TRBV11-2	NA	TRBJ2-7	TGTGCCAGCAGCTTCGAGGGGCAATTCGATAGACTAGAAGACTACGAGCAGTACTTC	CASSFEGQFDRLEDYEQYF
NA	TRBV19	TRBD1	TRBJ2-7	TGTGCCAGTGGGGTAGGGACAGGGGACCCCTACGAGCAGTACTTC	CASGVGTGDPYEQYF
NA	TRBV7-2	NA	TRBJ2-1	TGTGCCAGCAGCTTAAGTAGTTACAATGAGCAGTTCTTC	CASSLSSYNEQFF
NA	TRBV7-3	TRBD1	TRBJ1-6	TGTGCCAGCAGAAGGGACAGAAATTCACCCCTCCACTTT	CASRRDRNSPLHF